The 16 T cell receptor beta chains below all came from one sample that was sequenced in a study of T cells in Graves' hyperthyroidism and ophthalmopathy. Amplification of TCR beta CDR3 regions used RNA as the template. The HTBI primer set drove a first-round RT-PCR of the TCR CDR3. TCRdb fed the multiplex PCR reads into MiXCR, producing one record per CDR3 protein. The sample carries approximately 430,000 distinct CDR3 sequences, 15% to 18% recorded once. The specimen sequenced was blood. These TCRs come from a woman aged 18-29 years with Graves' hyperthyroidism.

This clonotype turned up a few times. It may be a read error: a sequence one base away is much more abundant. The chain carries TRBV3-1 and TRBJ2-1; D ambiguous. CDR1 and CDR2 from the germline V gene are LGHDT and YNNKEL (reference sequence). The CDR3 is 10 residues long. In nucleotides, the CDR3 is TGTGTCCTTGGCTGGGATGAGCAGTTCTTC. This encodes CVLGWDEQFF.

This clonotype has a count of ten or more. The V call is TRBV3-1, the J call TRBJ2-7, with D possibly being TRBD2 (5 bases). With 7 bases removed from V and 0 bases from J, the gap between germline ends came to 16 bases. Germline V lookup: CDR1 LGHDT, CDR2 YNNKEL (reference sequence). This CDR3 spans 15 amino acids. The CDR3 reads CASTDGGSSSYEQYF. CDR3 DNA: TGTGCCAGCACCGATGGCGGGTCGAGCTCCTACGAGCAGTACTTC.

This clonotype came up a few times. The gene calls are TRBV6-1 and TRBJ1-2; D is ambiguous. The V gene lost 6 bases and the J gene lost 7 bases, with 18 bases spanning the gap. The V gene's germline CDR1 is MNHNS and CDR2 SASEGT. The CDR3 covers 14 residues. CDR3 protein: CASSYGWRQSGYTF. CDR3 DNA sequence: TGTGCCAGCAGCTATGGGTGGCGCCAGAGTGGCTACACCTTC.

A few counts support this clonotype. The gene calls are TRBV28 and TRBJ1-5, with 9 bases lining up with TRBD1. The CDR3 loop spans 14 amino acids. Germline assignment: CDR1 MDHEN and CDR2 SYDVKM. J was trimmed by 6 bases and V by 7 bases; bases with no gene match: 7. The CDR3 region has the DNA TGTGCCAGCATCCAACAGGGGGCGAGTCAGCCCCAGCATTTT. Protein: CASIQQGASQPQHF.

Many counts were recorded for this clonotype. The J gene is TRBJ2-5, the V gene TRBV12-3 or TRBV12-4; D is uncertain. This CDR3 comprises 14 residues. V was shortened by 3 bases and J by 5 bases, with 13 bases between the two germline ends. Written as DNA, the CDR3 is TGTGCCAGCAGTTTGAGCTCCACCACGGAGACCCAGTACTTC. Translated: CASSLSSTTETQYF.

This clonotype was seen ten or more times. The chain links TRBV6-6 to TRBJ1-6; D is unresolved. Trimming cost V 2 bases and J 7 bases, with 6 bases left between them. Germline V gives CDR1 MNHNY, CDR2 SVGAGI (reference sequence). The CDR3 extends over 13 amino acids. CDR3 residues: CASSYDGNSPLHF. In DNA form, the CDR3 reads TGTGCCAGCAGTTACGATGGAAATTCACCCCTCCACTTT.

In its sample, this clonotype was seen many times. V and J are TRBV2 and TRBJ2-5, with 10 bases that match TRBD2. CDR1 is SNHLY, CDR2 FYNNEI, per germline. V lost 6 bases, J lost 2 bases, and 6 bases stayed unmatched. The length of the CDR3 is 15 residues. In DNA, the CDR3 is TGTGCCAGCAGAATTAGGACTAGCGGTCAAGAGACCCAGTACTTC. It translates to CASRIRTSGQETQYF.

This clonotype was recorded many times. V usage is TRBV20-1 and J usage is TRBJ1-1; D is ambiguous. The CDR3 has 13 amino acids. Deletions cut 6 bases from V and 0 bases from J, with 11 bases between. Germline V lookup: CDR1 DFQATT, CDR2 SNEGSKA (reference sequence). CDR3 protein: CSALGLLNTEAFF. In DNA form, the CDR3 reads TGCAGTGCCCTCGGATTATTGAACACTGAAGCTTTCTTT.

This clonotype has a count of ten or more. This rearrangement joins TRBV5-1 to TRBJ2-2, with D unresolved. CDR3 length equals 14 residues. V lost 5 bases and J lost 0, with 8 bases in between. CDR1 SGHRS and CDR2 YFSETQ come from the germline V gene. The CDR3 sequence: CASRVAPNTGELFF. The CDR3 region has the DNA TGCGCCAGCAGAGTGGCGCCGAACACCGGGGAGCTGTTTTTT.

This clonotype has at least ten counts. The chain couples TRBV2 to TRBJ1-5; D possibly corresponds to TRBD1 (5 bases). CDR3 length: 16 amino acids. Germline CDR1 reads SNHLY; CDR2 reads FYNNEI. Trimming took 3 bases from V and 1 from J, leaving 13 bases between them. Written as DNA, the CDR3 is TGTGCCAGCAGTGAGGTGGGGGGTTCGAGCAATCAGCCCCAGCATTTT. Its protein is CASSEVGGSSNQPQHF.

This clonotype appeared a single time. The chain links TRBV10-3 to TRBJ2-7; the D gene is possibly TRBD1 (5 bases). This CDR3 has 14 amino acids. Germline CDR1 ENHRY, CDR2 SYGVKD. The V gene lost 6 bases and the J gene lost 2 bases, with 14 bases spanning the gap. The CDR3 DNA reads TGTGCCATCAGCACCAAAAGGGGCCCCTACGAGCAGTACTTC. Amino acids: CAISTKRGPYEQYF.

The chain has TRBV2 and TRBJ2-2; no firm D call. The germline V gene has CDR1 SNHLY and CDR2 FYNNEI. CDR3 length: 17 residues. V dropped 6 bases and J dropped 0 bases, with 17 bases sitting between them. The CDR3 sequence is CASRPSIFGTNTGELFF. For the CDR3, the DNA is TGTGCCAGCAGGCCTTCTATATTTGGTACGAACACCGGGGAGCTGTTTTTT.

This clonotype was counted many times. J is TRBJ2-2 and V is TRBV9; 7 nucleotides align to TRBD2. V dropped 4 bases and J dropped 0; count of bases not matched to a gene: 6. The germline V gene encodes CDR1 SGDLS and CDR2 YYNGEE. The CDR3 totals 16 residues. CDR3 protein: CASSPGGGSNTGELFF. The CDR3 bases are TGTGCCAGCAGCCCCGGCGGGGGATCGAACACCGGGGAGCTGTTTTTT.

This clonotype was seen a handful of times. This rearrangement joins TRBV6-9 to TRBJ2-1; weak D call: TRBD2 (5 bases). Trimming shortened V by 1 base and J by 6 bases, and 10 bases separated the two germline ends. Germline V gene data show CDR1 as MNHGY and CDR2 as SVAAGI. The CDR3 length is 14 residues. CDR3 in amino acids: CASSYLGLFNEQFF. The CDR3 bases are TGTGCCAGCAGTTATTTAGGACTCTTCAATGAGCAGTTCTTC.

This clonotype has ten or more counts. The chain employs TRBV27 and TRBJ2-7, with D possibly being TRBD1 (6 bases). CDR1 MNHEY and CDR2 SMNVEV come from the germline V gene (reference sequence). V lost 3 bases, J lost 4 bases, and 13 bases lay in between. This CDR3 comprises 14 residues. The CDR3 loop is CASSLVGDTYEQYF. As DNA, the CDR3 is TGTGCCAGCAGTTTGGTAGGGGACACTTACGAGCAGTACTTC.

This clonotype occurred many times. The V and J genes are TRBV3-1 and TRBJ2-1; TRBD2 might be the D (6 bases). Germline V gene data show CDR1 as LGHDT and CDR2 as YNNKEL (reference sequence). V was trimmed by 5 bases and J by 3 bases, leaving 17 bases between them. The CDR3 contains 16 residues. The CDR3 bases are TGTGCCAGCAGCAAAAGGAGCATGGGGGGCTACAATGAGCAGTTCTTC. It specifies CASSKRSMGGYNEQFF.